Following are 22 T cell receptor beta chains from one sample sequenced in a study of human T cells and chemical hapten exposure. The time point: patch test 2, 6 weeks after DPC sensitization. Regarding treatment: therapeutic diphenylcyclopropenone sensitization with weekly scalp DPC. TCRdb itself ran the RACE reads through MiXCR, one entry per CDR3 protein. The data contain some 350,000 distinct CDR3 sequences, about 6.9% of them singletons. The material sequenced was whole blood, taken in connection with sensitization to the hapten diphenylcyclopropenone (DPC). These TCRs come from a woman aged 18-29 years with alopecia areata. Some clones in this sample may be carry-over from other donors' samples.

This rearrangement joins TRBV12-3 or TRBV12-4 to TRBJ1-4, with D maybe TRBD1 (6 bases). CDR3 length: 14 residues. V lost 5 bases, J lost 11 bases, and 18 bases lay in between. The CDR3 spells CASSLEGGLRKLFF. The CDR3 bases are TGTGCCAGCAGTCTTGAGGGGGGTTTGAGGAAACTGTTTTTT.

With respect to this clonotype: Being one base from a much bigger clone, this may be a read error. Given the absence of the conserved phenylalanine or tryptophan at the CDR3 end, a read error is likely. The chain has TRBV5-1 and TRBJ1-4, with D possibly TRBD1 on 5 matching bases. Germline lookup yields CDR1 SGHRS and CDR2 YFSETQ. CDR3 length equals 14 residues. Trimming stripped 4 bases from V and 6 bases from J, with 13 bases between. The chain's CDR3 is CASSIGTVDEKLFL. In DNA form, the CDR3 reads TGCGCCAGCAGCATCGGGACTGTGGATGAAAAACTGTTTTTA.

The rearrangement joins TRBV6-5 to TRBJ2-7, with D perhaps assigned TRBD1 or TRBD2 (6 bases each). This CDR3 is built from 15 residues. V was trimmed by 6 bases and J by 3 bases, leaving 18 bases between them. CDR1 and CDR2 from the germline V gene are MNHEY and SVGAGI. DNA of the CDR3: TGTGCCAGCAGCCGTACCGGGGGCCAATACTACGAGCAGTACTTC. Amino acids: CASSRTGGQYYEQYF.

This clonotype came up many times. The genes are TRBV24-1 and TRBJ1-1; D is uncertain. Germline V gene data show CDR1 as KGHDR and CDR2 as SFDVKD. V dropped 4 bases and J dropped 1 base, with 6 bases sitting between them. The CDR3 is made up of 13 amino acids. CDR3 DNA sequence: TGTGCCACCAGTGACGGGGAGAACACTGAAGCTTTCTTT. Translating gives CATSDGENTEAFF.

In its sample, this clonotype was seen a few times. The V and J genes are TRBV28 and TRBJ2-7, with TRBD1 matching 10 bases. This CDR3 is built from 16 residues. Germline loops: CDR1 MDHEN, CDR2 SYDVKM. V gave up 6 bases and J gave up 3 bases; unmatched junction bases: 11. The CDR3 spells CASRKPPGQGFYEQYF. DNA of the CDR3: TGTGCCAGCAGGAAGCCCCCGGGACAGGGGTTCTACGAGCAGTACTTC.

A few counts support this clonotype. The genes are TRBV6-5 and TRBJ1-5, with a possible D match to TRBD1 (5 bases). Trimming shortened V by 8 bases and J by 9 bases, and 17 bases separated the two germline ends. This CDR3 region has 13 residues. Germline CDR1 reads MNHEY; CDR2 reads SVGAGI. CDR3 nucleotides: TGTGCCAGCCGACGGAGGGGAGAGGGGCCCCAGCATTTT. This translates into CASRRRGEGPQHF.

This clonotype came up many times. CDR3 in DNA: TGTGCCAGCAGCTTGCCCCCAGGGGCGGGCACTGAAGCTTTCTTT. It specifies CASSLPPGAGTEAFF. The V gene is TRBV7-2, the J gene TRBJ1-1, with D possibly matching TRBD1 (6 bases). CDR1 is SGHTA, CDR2 FQGNSA, per germline. This CDR3 comprises 15 residues. Trimming removed 3 bases at V and 4 bases at J, with 15 bases between.

CDR3 DNA: TGCGCCAGCAGCCAAGATGAGGGACAGCAGTACTTC. Residues: CASSQDEGQQYF. J is TRBJ2-7 and V is TRBV4-3, with D perhaps being TRBD1 or TRBD2 (5 bases each). This CDR3 contains 12 residues. V was pared by 0 bases and J by 8 bases, with 8 bases between. The germline V gene has CDR1 LGHNA and CDR2 YSLEER.

This clonotype came up a few times. This chain joins TRBV5-6 and TRBJ2-1, with TRBD1 identical over 7 bases. CDR1 and CDR2 from the germline V gene are SGHDT and YYEEEE. The CDR3 is made up of 15 amino acids. With V trimmed by 3 bases and J by 5 bases, 8 bases remained unmatched. CDR3 DNA sequence: TGTGCCAGCAGCTGGGGGACAGACATGAACAATGAGCAGTTCTTC. Translating it yields CASSWGTDMNNEQFF. The entire variable domain, with the rest obtained from reference TRBV5-6 and TRBJ2-1, is as follows: DAGVTQSPTHLIKTRGQQVTLRCSPKSGHDTVSWYQQALGQGPQFIFQYYEEEERQRGNFPDRFSGHQFPNYSSELNVNALLLGDSALYLCASSWGTDMNNEQFFGPGTRLTVL.

This clonotype was found many times. This chain connects TRBV6-2 or TRBV6-3 to TRBJ1-1; the D gene is possibly TRBD1 (5 bases). Per germline, CDR1 MNHEY and CDR2 SVGEGT. The V end lost 6 bases, the J end lost 0 bases, and 38 bases lay between the germline ends. CDR3 length: 23 residues. The CDR3 here is CASRPLRKTGLAAYIDMNTEAFF. Written as DNA, the CDR3 is TGTGCCAGCAGACCACTACGAAAAACAGGCCTGGCGGCTTACATTGACATGAACACTGAAGCTTTCTTT.

Ten or more counts support this clonotype. CDR3 sequence reads: CASRPTAGVNQPQHF. As DNA, the CDR3 is TGTGCCAGCAGACCGACCGCAGGGGTGAATCAGCCCCAGCATTTT. This chain connects TRBV7-2 to TRBJ1-5; possibly TRBD1 for D (6 bases). Germline values: CDR1 SGHTA, CDR2 FQGNSA. The CDR3 extends over 15 amino acids. Trimming stripped 6 bases from V and 4 bases from J, with 16 bases between.

This clonotype has a handful of counts. V and J are TRBV6-5 and TRBJ2-7, with D hard to call. The V end was cut by 0 bases, the J end by 0 bases, with 9 bases between. The CDR3 spans 15 residues. The V gene's germline CDR1 is MNHEY and CDR2 SVGAGI. CDR3 DNA sequence: TGTGCCAGCAGTTACTCACGGGCGAGCTCCTACGAGCAGTACTTC. Its protein is CASSYSRASSYEQYF.

This clonotype was observed at least ten times. The chain uses TRBV7-9 and TRBJ1-4, with a tentative D call TRBD1 (6 bases). Trimming cost V 5 bases and J 0 bases, with 13 bases left between them. CDR3 length equals 16 residues. Germline CDR1 reads SEHNR; CDR2 reads FQNEAQ (reference sequence). This CDR3 is CASSDRQPATNEKLFF. The CDR3 DNA is TGTGCCAGCAGCGACAGGCAGCCGGCAACTAATGAAAAACTGTTTTTT. Complete variable domain (other parts from reference TRBV7-9 and TRBJ1-4): DTGVSQNPRHKITKRGQNVTFRCDPISEHNRLYWYRQTLGQGPEFLTYFQNEAQLEKSRLLSDRFSAERPKGSFSTLEIQRTEQGDSAMYLCASSDRQPATNEKLFFGSGTQLSVL.

In its sample, this clonotype was seen many times. V and J are TRBV4-3 and TRBJ2-1, with 8 bases fitting TRBD1. In germline, CDR1 is LGHNA, CDR2 YSLEER. Trimming took 2 bases from V and 9 from J; bases not matched to a gene: 6. The CDR3 covers 14 residues. The CDR3 protein is CASSQQDRVGEQFF. CDR3 sequence (DNA): TGCGCCAGCAGCCAACAGGACAGGGTCGGTGAGCAGTTCTTC.

This clonotype was found a few times. The rearrangement joins TRBV6-6 to TRBJ1-4; no definite D call. Germline-derived CDR1 and CDR2 are MNHNY and SVGAGI (reference sequence). V shed 5 bases and J shed 0 bases, with 16 bases lying between them. The CDR3 covers 17 residues. CDR3 nucleotides: TGTGCCAGCAGTCCAAGTTTGCAAGGAACAACTAATGAAAAACTGTTTTTT. Translating gives CASSPSLQGTTNEKLFF.

This clonotype has just a few counts. This chain uses TRBV24-1 with TRBJ2-3; a weak D match, TRBD1 (5 bases). Germline V CDR1 and CDR2: KGHDR, SFDVKD. The length of the CDR3 is 14 residues. The V end was cut by 7 bases, the J end by 2 bases, with 12 bases between. The DNA of the CDR3 is TGTGCCACCAGGGGGCCGCGCTACACAGATACGCAGTATTTT. This codes for CATRGPRYTDTQYF.

Ten or more counts support this clonotype. CDR3 loop: CASSNTFGNEQFF. CDR3 nucleotides: TGTGCCAGCAGCAACACTTTTGGGAATGAGCAGTTCTTC. This rearrangement joins TRBV13 to TRBJ2-1; D uncertain. The V end was cut by 5 bases, the J end by 7 bases, with 12 bases between. Germline V CDR1 and CDR2: PRHDT, FYEKMQ (reference sequence). The CDR3 is 13 residues long.

This clonotype was counted many times. The chain joins TRBV10-3 to TRBJ1-1; D possibly corresponds to TRBD1 (6 bases). The CDR3 is 15 residues long. V lost 3 bases to trimming and J lost 0 bases, with 11 bases between them. The germline CDR1 and CDR2 sequences are ENHRY and SYGVKD. In DNA form, the CDR3 reads TGTGCCATCAGTGATAGACAGGATCTGAACACTGAAGCTTTCTTT. The encoded protein is CAISDRQDLNTEAFF.

This chain joins TRBV9 and TRBJ1-1; perhaps TRBD1 as D (5 bases). Germline assignment: CDR1 SGDLS and CDR2 YYNGEE. This CDR3 is 13 amino acids long. With 1 base removed from V and 4 bases from J, the gap between germline ends came to 8 bases. The CDR3 region has the DNA TGTGCCAGCAGCGTACGAGGGGCCACTGAAGCTTTCTTT. Translation gives CASSVRGATEAFF.

This clonotype was seen ten or more times. The V gene is TRBV10-3, the J gene TRBJ2-7, with a weak D call TRBD1 (7 bases). V lost 4 bases to trimming and J lost 2 bases, with 15 bases between them. The CDR3 is 15 amino acids. Germline V gene data show CDR1 as ENHRY and CDR2 as SYGVKD. The CDR3, as DNA: TGTGCCATCAGTGCCGCGGGACAGTCGACCTACGAGCAGTACTTC. It is translated as CAISAAGQSTYEQYF.

This clonotype was counted at least ten times. The chain joins TRBV7-8 to TRBJ2-3, with 12 bases aligning to TRBD2. The CDR3 runs to 15 residues. In germline, CDR1 is SGHVS, CDR2 FQNEAQ. J was trimmed by 2 bases and V by 4 bases; bases with no gene match: 1. CDR3: CASSWTSGDTDTQYF. The CDR3, as DNA: TGTGCCAGCAGCTGGACTAGCGGGGACACAGATACGCAGTATTTT.

In this sample, this clonotype turned up many times. V usage is TRBV5-4 and J usage is TRBJ1-1, with TRBD1 matching over 7 bases. Trimming cost V 4 bases and J 1 base; bases outside gene matches: 7. The length of the CDR3 is 15 residues. Per the germline V gene, CDR1 is SGHNT and CDR2 is YYREEE (reference sequence). The CDR3 sequence: CASSRQGYSNTEAFF. The CDR3 nucleotides read TGTGCCAGCAGCCGACAGGGCTACTCGAACACTGAAGCTTTCTTT. The full variable domain, completed using reference TRBV5-4 and TRBJ1-1, is ETGVTQSPTHLIKTRGQQVTLRCSSQSGHNTVSWYQQALGQGPQFIFQYYREEENGRGNFPPRFSGLQFPNYSSELNVNALELDDSALYLCASSRQGYSNTEAFFGQGTRLTVV.